Included here is one TCR beta chain sequence, with context. This sequence may be a read error, since a much larger clone differs from it by one base. This sample also contains other DNA sequences that code for the same CDR3. This entry belongs to a study of shared clonotypes between healthy human individuals. Turning to the study itself: Used for every donor were three CD4 naive, three CD4 memory, two CD8 naive and one CD8 memory plate.

This CDR3 has 13 amino acids. Germline V gene lookup returns CDR1 SGHRS and CDR2 YFSETQ. V lost 0 bases to trimming and J lost 8 bases; unmatched junction nucleotides: 1. Original handling: For the immunoSEQ data, sequences were junction-only without quality scores, so filtering differed. Here immunoSEQ multiplex PCR was the method, and the copy in TCRdb shows in-frame clones only, minus some. Clonal size and the V and J genes are those of that table, whereas D and trimming came from the DNA. The data show around 720,000 clones, 60% to 75% seen once. Each of the donors was a healthy adult who was HIV-negative and had not had a recent acute infection or vaccination. CD4+ cells underwent separation, giving CD45RA+ naive and CD45RA-negative memory subsets.

The sequence was collected from a woman between 25 and 40 years old in good health. Source material: memory CD4+ T cells sorted from blood. Subset denoted: CD45RA-negative fraction. J is TRBJ1-4 and V is TRBV5-1; 7 bases line up with TRBD1. This CDR3 is CASSLGQGEKLFF. The CDR3 DNA reads as TGCGCCAGCAGCTTGGGACAGGGCGAAAAACTGTTTTTT.